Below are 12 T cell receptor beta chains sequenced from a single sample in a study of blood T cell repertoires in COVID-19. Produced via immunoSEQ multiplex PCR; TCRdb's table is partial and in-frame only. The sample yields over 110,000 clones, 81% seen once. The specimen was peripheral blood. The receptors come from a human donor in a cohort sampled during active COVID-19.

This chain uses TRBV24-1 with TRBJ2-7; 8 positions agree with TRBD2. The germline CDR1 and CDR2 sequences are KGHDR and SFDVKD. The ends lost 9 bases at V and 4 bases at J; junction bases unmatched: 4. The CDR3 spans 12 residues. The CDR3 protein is CATQAGDYEQYF. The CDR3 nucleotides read TGTGCCACCCAAGCGGGAGATTACGAGCAGTACTTC.

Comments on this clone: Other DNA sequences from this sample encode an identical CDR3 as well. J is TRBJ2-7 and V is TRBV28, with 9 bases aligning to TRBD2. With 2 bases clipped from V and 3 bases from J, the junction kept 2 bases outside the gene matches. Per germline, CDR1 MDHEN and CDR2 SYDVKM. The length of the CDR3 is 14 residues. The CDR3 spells CASSLAGGRYEQYF. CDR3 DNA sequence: TGTGCCAGCAGTTTAGCGGGAGGGCGCTACGAGCAGTACTTC.

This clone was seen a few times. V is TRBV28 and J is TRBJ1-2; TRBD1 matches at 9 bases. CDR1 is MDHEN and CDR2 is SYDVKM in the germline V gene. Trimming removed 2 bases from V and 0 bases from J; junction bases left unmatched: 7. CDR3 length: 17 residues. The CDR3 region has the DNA TGTGCCAGCAGTTTAGGACAGGGGAACCCCTCTAACTATGGCTACACCTTC. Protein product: CASSLGQGNPSNYGYTF.

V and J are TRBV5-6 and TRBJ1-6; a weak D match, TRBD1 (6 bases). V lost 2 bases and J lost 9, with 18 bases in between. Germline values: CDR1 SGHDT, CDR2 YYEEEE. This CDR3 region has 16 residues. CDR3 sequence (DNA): TGTGCCAGCAGCTTTCGGGGGGGCATATTGGGTTCACCCCTCCACTTT. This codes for CASSFRGGILGSPLHF.

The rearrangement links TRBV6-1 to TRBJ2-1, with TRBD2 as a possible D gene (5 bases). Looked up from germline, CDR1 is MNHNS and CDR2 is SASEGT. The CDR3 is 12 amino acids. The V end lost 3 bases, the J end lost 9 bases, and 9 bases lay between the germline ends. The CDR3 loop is CASSDFRGEQFF. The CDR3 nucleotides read TGTGCCAGCAGTGATTTCCGGGGTGAGCAGTTCTTC.

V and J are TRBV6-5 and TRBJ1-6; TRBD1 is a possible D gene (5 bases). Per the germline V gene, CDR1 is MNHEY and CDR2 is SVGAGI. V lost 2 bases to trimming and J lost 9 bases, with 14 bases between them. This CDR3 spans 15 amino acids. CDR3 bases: TGTGCCAGCAGTTACGGGCGGGGCGTGGGTTCACCCCTCCACTTT. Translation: CASSYGRGVGSPLHF.

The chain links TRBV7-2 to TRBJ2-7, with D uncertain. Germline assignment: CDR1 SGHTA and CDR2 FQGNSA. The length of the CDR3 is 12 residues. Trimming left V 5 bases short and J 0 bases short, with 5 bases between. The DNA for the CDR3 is TGTGCCAGCAGCCCCCTCTCCTACGAGCAGTACTTC. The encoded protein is CASSPLSYEQYF.

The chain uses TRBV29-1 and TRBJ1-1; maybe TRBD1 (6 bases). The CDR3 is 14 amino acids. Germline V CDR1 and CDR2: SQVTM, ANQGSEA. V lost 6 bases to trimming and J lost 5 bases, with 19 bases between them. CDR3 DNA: TGCAGCGTACCTATAGGGGGTGGAGGAACTGAAGCTTTCTTT. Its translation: CSVPIGGGGTEAFF.

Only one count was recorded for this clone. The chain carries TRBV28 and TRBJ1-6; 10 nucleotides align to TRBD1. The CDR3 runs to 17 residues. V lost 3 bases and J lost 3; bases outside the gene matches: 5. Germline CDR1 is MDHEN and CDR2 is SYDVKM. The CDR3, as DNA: TGTGCCAGCAGTTTCGGACAGGGGGTAATCTATAATTCACCCCTCCACTTT. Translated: CASSFGQGVIYNSPLHF.

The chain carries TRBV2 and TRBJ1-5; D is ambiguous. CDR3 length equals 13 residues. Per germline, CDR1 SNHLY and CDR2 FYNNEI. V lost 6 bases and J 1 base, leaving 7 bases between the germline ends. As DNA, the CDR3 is TGTGCCAGCAGAGAACAAAGCAATCAGCCCCAGCATTTT. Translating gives CASREQSNQPQHF.

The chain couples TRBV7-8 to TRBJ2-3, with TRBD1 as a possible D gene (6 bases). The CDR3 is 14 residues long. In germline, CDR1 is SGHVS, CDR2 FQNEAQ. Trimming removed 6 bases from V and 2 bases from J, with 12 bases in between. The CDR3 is CASRQGSTTDTQYF. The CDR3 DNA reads TGTGCCAGCAGACAGGGATCGACCACAGATACGCAGTATTTT.

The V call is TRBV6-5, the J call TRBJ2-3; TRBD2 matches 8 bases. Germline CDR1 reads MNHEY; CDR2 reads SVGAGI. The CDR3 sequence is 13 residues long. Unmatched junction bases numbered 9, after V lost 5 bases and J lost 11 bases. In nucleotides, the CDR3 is TGTGCCAGCAGTCCCGGGACTAGGATGAGGCAGTATTTT. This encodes CASSPGTRMRQYF.